This T cell receptor beta chain was captured in a study of T-cell reconstitution after alpha-beta-depleted transplantation in children. Regarding this clonotype: Its antigen is still unknown.

CDR1 and CDR2 (germline): DFQATT, SNEGSKA (reference sequence). The CDR3 is 15 residues long. The junction had 6 bases not matched to a gene; V was cut back by 3 bases and J by 1 base. A library of TCRbeta sequences, prepared with unique molecular identifiers, was generated. TCRdb recomputed calls from the PCR reads with MiXCR, one row per CDR3 protein. Altogether almost 600,000 distinct CDR3 sequences are present, over 25% being singletons, with the ten largest covering around a third. Regarding the study as a whole: Among T cells one year after transplant, newly produced cells accounted for most counts and diversity. By about two months after transplant, alpha-beta T cells reportedly arose from several hundred graft clones that had expanded.

The receptor was derived from a boy in the first two years of life with Wiskott-Aldrich syndrome, due to receive a stem cell transplant. The chain recombines TRBV20-1 with TRBJ2-3, with TRBD2 matching over 8 bases. Here the sequenced sample was PBMCs, taken before TCRalphabeta/CD19-depleted stem cell transplant. For the CDR3, the DNA is TGCAGTGCTAGCGGGAGGGCCTTTGGCACAGATACGCAGTATTTT. This translates into CSASGRAFGTDTQYF.